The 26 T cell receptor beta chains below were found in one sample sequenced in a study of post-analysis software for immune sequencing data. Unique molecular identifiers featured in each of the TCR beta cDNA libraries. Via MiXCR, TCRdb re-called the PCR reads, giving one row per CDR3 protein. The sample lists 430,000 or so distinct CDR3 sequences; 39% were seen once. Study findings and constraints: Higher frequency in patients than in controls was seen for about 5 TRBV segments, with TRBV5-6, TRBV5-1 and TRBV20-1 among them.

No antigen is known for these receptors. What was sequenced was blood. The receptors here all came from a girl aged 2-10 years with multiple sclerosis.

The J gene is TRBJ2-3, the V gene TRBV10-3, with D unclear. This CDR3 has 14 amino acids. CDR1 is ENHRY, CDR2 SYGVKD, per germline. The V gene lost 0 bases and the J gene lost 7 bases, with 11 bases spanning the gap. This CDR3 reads CAISESTAAHTQYF. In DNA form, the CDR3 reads TGTGCCATCAGTGAGTCGACGGCAGCTCATACGCAGTATTTT.

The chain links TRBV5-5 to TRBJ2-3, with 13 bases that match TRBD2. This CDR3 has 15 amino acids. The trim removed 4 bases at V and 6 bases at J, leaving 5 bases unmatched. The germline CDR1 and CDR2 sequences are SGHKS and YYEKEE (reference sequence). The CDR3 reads CASSPGLAGKDTQYF. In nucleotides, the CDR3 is TGTGCCAGCAGCCCGGGACTAGCGGGAAAGGATACGCAGTATTTT. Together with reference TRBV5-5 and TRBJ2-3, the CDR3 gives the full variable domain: DAGVTQSPTHLIKTRGQQVTLRCSPISGHKSVSWYQQVLGQGPQFIFQYYEKEERGRGNFPDRFSARQFPNYSSELNVNALLLGDSALYLCASSPGLAGKDTQYFGPGTRLTVL.

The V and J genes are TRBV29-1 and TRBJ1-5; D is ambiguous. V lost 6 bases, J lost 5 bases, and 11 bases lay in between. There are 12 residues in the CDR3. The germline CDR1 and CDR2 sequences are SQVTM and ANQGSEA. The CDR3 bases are TGCAGCGTCCTGGCCCCGGATCAGCCCCAGCATTTT. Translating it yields CSVLAPDQPQHF. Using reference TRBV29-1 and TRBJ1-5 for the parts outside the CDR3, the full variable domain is SAVISQKPSRDICQRGTSLTIQCQVDSQVTMMFWYRQQPGQSLTLIATANQGSEATYESGFVIDKFPISRPNLTFSTLTVSNMSPEDSSIYLCSVLAPDQPQHFGDGTRLSIL.

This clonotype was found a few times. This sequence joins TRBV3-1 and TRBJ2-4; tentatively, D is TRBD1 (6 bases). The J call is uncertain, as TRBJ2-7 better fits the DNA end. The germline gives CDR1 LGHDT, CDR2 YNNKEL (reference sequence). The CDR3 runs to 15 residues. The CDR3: CASSQGPRGGYEQYF. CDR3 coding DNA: TGTGCCAGCAGCCAAGGTCCCAGGGGTGGGTACGAGCAGTACTTC.

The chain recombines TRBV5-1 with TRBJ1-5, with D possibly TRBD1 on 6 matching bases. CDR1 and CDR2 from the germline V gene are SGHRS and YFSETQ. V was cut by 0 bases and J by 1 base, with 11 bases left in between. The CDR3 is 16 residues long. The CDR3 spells CASSLGDKYSNQPQHF. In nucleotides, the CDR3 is TGCGCCAGCAGCTTGGGGGACAAGTACAGCAATCAGCCCCAGCATTTT.

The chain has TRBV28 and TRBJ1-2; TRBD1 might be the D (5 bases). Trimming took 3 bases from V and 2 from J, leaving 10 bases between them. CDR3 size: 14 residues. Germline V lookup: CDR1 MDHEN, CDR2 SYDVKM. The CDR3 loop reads CASSFLTVNYGYTF. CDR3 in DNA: TGTGCCAGCAGTTTCCTGACAGTGAACTATGGCTACACCTTC.

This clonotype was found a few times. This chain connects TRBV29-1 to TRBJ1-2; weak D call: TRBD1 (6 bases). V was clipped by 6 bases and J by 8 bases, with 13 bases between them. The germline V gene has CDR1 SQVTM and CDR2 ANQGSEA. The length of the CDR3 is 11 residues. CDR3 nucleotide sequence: TGCAGCGTGAGCGGGACAATCGGCTACACCTTC. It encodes CSVSGTIGYTF. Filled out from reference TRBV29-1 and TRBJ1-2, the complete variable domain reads SAVISQKPSRDICQRGTSLTIQCQVDSQVTMMFWYRQQPGQSLTLIATANQGSEATYESGFVIDKFPISRPNLTFSTLTVSNMSPEDSSIYLCSVSGTIGYTFGSGTRLTVV.

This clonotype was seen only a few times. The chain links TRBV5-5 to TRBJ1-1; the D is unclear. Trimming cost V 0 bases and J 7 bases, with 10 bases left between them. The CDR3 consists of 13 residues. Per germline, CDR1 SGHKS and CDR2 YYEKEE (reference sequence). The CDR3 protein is CASSLVGISEAFF. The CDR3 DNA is TGTGCCAGCAGCTTGGTAGGGATTAGTGAAGCTTTCTTT.

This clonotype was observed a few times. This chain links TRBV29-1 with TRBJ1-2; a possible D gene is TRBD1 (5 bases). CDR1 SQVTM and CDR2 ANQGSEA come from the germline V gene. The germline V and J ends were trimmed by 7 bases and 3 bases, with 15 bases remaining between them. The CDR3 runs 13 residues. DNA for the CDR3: TGCAGCGCCCGGGAGGGACGATACTATGGCTACACCTTC. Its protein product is CSAREGRYYGYTF.

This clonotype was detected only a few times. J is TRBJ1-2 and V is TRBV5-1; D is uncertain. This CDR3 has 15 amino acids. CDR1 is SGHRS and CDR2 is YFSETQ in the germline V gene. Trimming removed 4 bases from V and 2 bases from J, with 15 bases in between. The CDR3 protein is CASSLQTLGNYGYTF. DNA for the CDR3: TGCGCCAGCAGCCTTCAAACTTTAGGAAACTATGGCTACACCTTC. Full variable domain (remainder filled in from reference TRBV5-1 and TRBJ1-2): KAGVTQTPRYLIKTRGQQVTLSCSPISGHRSVSWYQQTPGQGLQFLFEYFSETQRNKGNFPGRFSGRQFSNSRSEMNVSTLELGDSALYLCASSLQTLGNYGYTFGSGTRLTVV.

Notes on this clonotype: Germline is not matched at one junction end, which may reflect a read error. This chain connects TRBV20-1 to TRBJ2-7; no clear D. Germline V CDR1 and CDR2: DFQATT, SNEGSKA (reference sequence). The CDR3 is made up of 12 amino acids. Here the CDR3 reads CSAAPAPYEQYF. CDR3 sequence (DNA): TGCAGTGCCGCTCCCGCCCCCTATGAGCAGTACTTC.

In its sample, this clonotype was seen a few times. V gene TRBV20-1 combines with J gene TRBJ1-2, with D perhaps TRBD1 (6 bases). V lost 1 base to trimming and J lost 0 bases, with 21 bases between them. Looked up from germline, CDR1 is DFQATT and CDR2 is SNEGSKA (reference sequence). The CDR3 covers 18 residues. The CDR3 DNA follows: TGCAGTGCTAGAGCCGCCCTCTGGTCAGGGGCAGCTAACTATGGCTACACCTTC. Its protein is CSARAALWSGAANYGYTF.

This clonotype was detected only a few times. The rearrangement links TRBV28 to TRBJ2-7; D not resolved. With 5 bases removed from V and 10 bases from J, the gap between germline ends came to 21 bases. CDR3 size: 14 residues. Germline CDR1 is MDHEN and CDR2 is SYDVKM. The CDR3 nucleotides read TGTGCCAGCAGTAAGGCTGCACGATACAATGATCAGTACTTC. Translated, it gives CASSKAARYNDQYF.

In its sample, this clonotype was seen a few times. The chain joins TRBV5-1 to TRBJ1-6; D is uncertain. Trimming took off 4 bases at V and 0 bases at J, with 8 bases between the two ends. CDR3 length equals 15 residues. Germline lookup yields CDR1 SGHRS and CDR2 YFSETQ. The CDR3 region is CASSKEGSYNSPLHF. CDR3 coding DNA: TGCGCCAGCAGCAAGGAAGGCTCCTATAATTCACCCCTCCACTTT. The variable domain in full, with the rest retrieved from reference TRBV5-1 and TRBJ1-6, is KAGVTQTPRYLIKTRGQQVTLSCSPISGHRSVSWYQQTPGQGLQFLFEYFSETQRNKGNFPGRFSGRQFSNSRSEMNVSTLELGDSALYLCASSKEGSYNSPLHFGNGTRLTVT.

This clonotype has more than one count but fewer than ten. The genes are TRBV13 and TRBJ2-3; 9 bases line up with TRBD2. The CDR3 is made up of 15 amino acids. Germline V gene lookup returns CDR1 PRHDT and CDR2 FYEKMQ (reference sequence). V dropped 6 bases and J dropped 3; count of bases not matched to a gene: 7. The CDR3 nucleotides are TGTGCCAGCAGATCTCATAGCGGGGGTACAGATACGCAGTATTTT. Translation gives CASRSHSGGTDTQYF.

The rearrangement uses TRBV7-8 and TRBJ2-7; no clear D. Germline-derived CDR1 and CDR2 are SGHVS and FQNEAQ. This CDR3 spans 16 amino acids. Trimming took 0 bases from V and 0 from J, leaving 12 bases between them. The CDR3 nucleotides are TGTGCCAGCAGCTTAGCGGGCAGTTCCACCTCCTACGAGCAGTACTTC. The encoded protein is CASSLAGSSTSYEQYF.

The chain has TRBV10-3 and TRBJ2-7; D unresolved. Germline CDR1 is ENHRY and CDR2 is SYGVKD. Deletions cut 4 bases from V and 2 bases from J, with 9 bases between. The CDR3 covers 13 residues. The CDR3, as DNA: TGTGCCATCAGTGCGCGCAGTGCCTACGAGCAGTACTTC. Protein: CAISARSAYEQYF.

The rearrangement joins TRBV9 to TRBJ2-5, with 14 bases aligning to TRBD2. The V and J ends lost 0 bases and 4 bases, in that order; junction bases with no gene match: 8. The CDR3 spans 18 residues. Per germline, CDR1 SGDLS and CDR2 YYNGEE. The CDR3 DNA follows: TGTGCCAGCAGCGTAGCTTCGGGGACTAGCGGGAGTGGAGAGACCCAGTACTTC. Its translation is CASSVASGTSGSGETQYF.

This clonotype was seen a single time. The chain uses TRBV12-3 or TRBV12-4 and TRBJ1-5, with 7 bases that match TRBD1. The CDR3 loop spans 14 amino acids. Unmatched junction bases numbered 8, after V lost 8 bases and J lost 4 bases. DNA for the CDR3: TGTGCCAGCCAAAACCCGACAGGGAATCAGCCCCAGCATTTT. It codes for CASQNPTGNQPQHF.

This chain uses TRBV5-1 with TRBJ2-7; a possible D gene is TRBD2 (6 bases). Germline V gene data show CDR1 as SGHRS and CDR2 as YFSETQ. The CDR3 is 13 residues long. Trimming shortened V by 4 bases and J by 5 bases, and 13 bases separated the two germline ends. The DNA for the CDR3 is TGCGCCAGCAGCGTCGAAGGAGGGGACGAGCAGTACTTC. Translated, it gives CASSVEGGDEQYF.

CDR3 sequence reads: CAISELGQGLNEQYF. CDR3 nucleotide sequence: TGTGCCATCAGTGAGTTAGGACAGGGACTCAATGAGCAGTACTTC. The chain recombines TRBV10-3 with TRBJ2-5, with TRBD1 matching over 8 bases. The CDR3 runs to 15 residues. Per the germline V gene, CDR1 is ENHRY and CDR2 is SYGVKD. Losses at the gene ends were 1 base for V and 11 bases for J; bases not matched to a gene: 12.

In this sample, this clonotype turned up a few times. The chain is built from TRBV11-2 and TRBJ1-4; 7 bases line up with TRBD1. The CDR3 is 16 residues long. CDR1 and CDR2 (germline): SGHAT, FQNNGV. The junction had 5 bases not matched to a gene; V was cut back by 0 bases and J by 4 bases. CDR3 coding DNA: TGTGCCAGCAGCTTAGATCTCGGACAGGATAATGAAAAACTGTTTTTT. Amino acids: CASSLDLGQDNEKLFF.

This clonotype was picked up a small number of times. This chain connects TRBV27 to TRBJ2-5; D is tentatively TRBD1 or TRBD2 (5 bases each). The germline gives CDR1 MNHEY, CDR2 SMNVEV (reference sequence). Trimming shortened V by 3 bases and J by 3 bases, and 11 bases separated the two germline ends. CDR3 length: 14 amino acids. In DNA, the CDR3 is TGTGCCAGCAGTTTCATCGGGGCTAAAGAGACCCAGTACTTC. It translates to CASSFIGAKETQYF.

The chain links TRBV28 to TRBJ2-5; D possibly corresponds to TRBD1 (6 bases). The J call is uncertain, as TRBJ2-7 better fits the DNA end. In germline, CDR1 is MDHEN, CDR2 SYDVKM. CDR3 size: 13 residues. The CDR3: CASTFTGTYEQYF. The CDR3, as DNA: TGTGCCAGCACTTTTACAGGGACCTACGAGCAGTACTTC.

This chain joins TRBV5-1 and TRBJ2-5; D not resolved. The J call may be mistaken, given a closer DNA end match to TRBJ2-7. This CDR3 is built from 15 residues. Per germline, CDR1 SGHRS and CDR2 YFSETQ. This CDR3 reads CASSLLGGGAYEQYF. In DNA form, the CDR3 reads TGCGCCAGCAGCTTGCTAGGCGGTGGGGCCTACGAGCAGTACTTC.

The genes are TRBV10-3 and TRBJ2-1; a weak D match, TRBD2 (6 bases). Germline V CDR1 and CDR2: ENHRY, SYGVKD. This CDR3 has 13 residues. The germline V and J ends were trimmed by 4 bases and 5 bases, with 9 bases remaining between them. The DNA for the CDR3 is TGTGCCATCAGTGGGACTACCAACAATGAGCAGTTCTTC. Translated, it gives CAISGTTNNEQFF.